The clone carrying this TCR beta chain was recorded many times. This sample is part of a study of T cells in Graves' hyperthyroidism and ophthalmopathy. The CDR3 runs to 14 residues. Germline V CDR1 and CDR2: WSHSY, SAAADI. V was shortened by 0 bases and J by 4 bases, with 10 bases between the two germline ends. Amplification targeted TCR beta CDR3 regions from RNA transcripts. Using the HTBI primer set, a first-round RT-PCR was run on the TCR CDR3. TCRdb passed the multiplex PCR reads through MiXCR, listing each CDR3 protein once. The sample lists about 300,000 distinct CDR3 sequences; roughly 18% were seen once.

The sequenced sample consisted of blood. V is TRBV10-2 and J is TRBJ2-7; tentatively, D is TRBD2 (6 bases). This TCR derives from a man aged 50 to 60 with Graves' ophthalmopathy. CDR3 coding DNA: TGCGCCAGCAGTGAGTCGTGGGGGAGGTACGAGCAGTACTTC. Its translation is CASSESWGRYEQYF.